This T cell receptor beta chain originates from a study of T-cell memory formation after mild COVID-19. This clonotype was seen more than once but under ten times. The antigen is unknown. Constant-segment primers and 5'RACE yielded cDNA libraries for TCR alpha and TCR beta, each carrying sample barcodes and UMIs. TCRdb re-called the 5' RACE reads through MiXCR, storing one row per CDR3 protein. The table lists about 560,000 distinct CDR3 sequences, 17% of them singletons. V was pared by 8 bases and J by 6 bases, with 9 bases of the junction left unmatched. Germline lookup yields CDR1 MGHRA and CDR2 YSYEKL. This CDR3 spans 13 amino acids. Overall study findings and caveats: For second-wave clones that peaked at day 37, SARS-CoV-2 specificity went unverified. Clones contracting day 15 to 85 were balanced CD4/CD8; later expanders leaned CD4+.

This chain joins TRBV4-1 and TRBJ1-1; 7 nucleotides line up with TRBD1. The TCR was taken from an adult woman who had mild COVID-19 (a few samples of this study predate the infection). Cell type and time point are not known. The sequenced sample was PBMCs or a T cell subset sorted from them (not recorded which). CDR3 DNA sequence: TGCGCCAGCGTAGACAGGGCAGGGGCTGAAGCTTTCTTT. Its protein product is CASVDRAGAEAFF.